The clone carrying this T cell receptor beta chain appeared a single time. Its antigen is not known. Germline loops: CDR1 SGHNT, CDR2 YYREEE (reference sequence). The V end was cut by 0 bases, the J end by 11 bases, with 20 bases between. This CDR3 is 15 amino acids long. The sample is drawn from a study of Ad26.COV2.S vaccination and SARS-CoV-2 variants. General study results and limits: Estimates derived from TCR breadth and depth analyses may have underestimated total T cell responses.

Indicated treatment: around 19 received Ad26.COV2.S at low or high dose, single or two shots; a few received placebo; per-sample allocation not given. The study sampled participants on day 63 after the first vaccine or placebo injection. The table came from immunoSEQ multiplex PCR; TCRdb's copy has only in-frame clones and leaves some out. The data contain 300,000 to 400,000 clones, roughly 84% of them singletons. The V gene is TRBV5-4, the J gene TRBJ1-1; a possible D gene is TRBD1 (5 bases). The sequencing here drew on peripheral blood, taken in a trial of Ad26.COV2.S vaccine versus placebo. The receptor was derived from a person between 18 and 65 years old who received the Ad26.COV2.S COVID-19 vaccine or a placebo. CDR3 region: CASSLDPPSGTGAFF. For the CDR3, the DNA is TGTGCCAGCAGCTTGGATCCCCCCTCCGGGACTGGGGCTTTCTTT.